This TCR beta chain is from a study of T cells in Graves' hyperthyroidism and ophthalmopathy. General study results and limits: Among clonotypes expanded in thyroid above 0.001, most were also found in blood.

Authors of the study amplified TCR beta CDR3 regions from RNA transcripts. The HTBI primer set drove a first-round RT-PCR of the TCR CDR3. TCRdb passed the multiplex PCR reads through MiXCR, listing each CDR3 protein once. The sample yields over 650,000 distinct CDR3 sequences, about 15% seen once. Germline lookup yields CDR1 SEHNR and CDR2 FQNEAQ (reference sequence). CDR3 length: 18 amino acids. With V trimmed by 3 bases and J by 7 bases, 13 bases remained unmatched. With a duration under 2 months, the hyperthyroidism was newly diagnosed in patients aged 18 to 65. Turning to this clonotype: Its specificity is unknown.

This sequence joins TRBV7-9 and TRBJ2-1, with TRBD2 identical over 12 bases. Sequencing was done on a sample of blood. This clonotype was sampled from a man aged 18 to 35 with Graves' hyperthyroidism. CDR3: CASSFPDLRLAGANEQFF. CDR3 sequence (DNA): TGTGCCAGCAGCTTTCCAGATTTGAGACTAGCGGGAGCAAATGAGCAGTTCTTC.